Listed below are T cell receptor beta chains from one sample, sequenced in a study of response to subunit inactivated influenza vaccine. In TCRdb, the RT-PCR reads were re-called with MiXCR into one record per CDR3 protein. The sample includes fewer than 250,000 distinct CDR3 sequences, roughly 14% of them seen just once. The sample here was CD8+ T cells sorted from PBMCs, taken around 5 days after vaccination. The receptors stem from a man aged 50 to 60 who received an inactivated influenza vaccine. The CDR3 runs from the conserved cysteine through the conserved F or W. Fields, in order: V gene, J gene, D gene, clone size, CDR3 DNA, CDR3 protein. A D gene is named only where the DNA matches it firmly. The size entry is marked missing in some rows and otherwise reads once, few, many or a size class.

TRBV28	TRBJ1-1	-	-	TGTGCCAGCAGTTTACTTCCGGCAATGAACACTGAAGCTTTCTTT	CASSLLPAMNTEAFF
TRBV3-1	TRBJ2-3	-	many	TGTGCCAGCAGCCAAGATTGGTTATCTAAAAGGGTCCCAGATACGCAGTATTTT	CASSQDWLSKRVPDTQYF
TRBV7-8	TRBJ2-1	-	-	TGTGCCAGCAGCTTAGTACCTATGACAGGATGGGAGCAGTTCTTC	CASSLVPMTGWEQFF
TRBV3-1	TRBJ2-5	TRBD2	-	TGTGCCAGCAGCCAAGTTGCGGGAGGGGCAAGAGAGACCCAGTACTTC	CASSQVAGGARETQYF
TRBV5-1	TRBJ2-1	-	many	TGCGCCAGCAGCTTGGGAAGCGGAAGTGAGCAGTTCTTC	CASSLGSGSEQFF
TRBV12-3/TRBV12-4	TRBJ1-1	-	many	TGTGCCAGCAGTCCTGGACAGTTGGGAGAAGCTTTCTTT	CASSPGQLGEAFF
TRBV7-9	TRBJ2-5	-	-	TGTGCCAGCAGCGCCTATGGGATTCAAGAGACCCAGTACTTC	CASSAYGIQETQYF
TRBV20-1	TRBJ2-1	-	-	TGCAGTGCCACAGCAACCGGGACTGTAGACAATGAGCAGTTCTTC	CSATATGTVDNEQFF
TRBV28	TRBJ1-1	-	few	TGTGCCAGCAGTTACAGCAGAGGAGGACTTGGGGCTTTCTTT	CASSYSRGGLGAFF
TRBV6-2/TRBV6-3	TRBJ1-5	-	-	TGTGCCAGTAACCGGGACGTCAATCAGCCCCAGCATTTT	CASNRDVNQPQHF
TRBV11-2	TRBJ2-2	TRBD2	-	TGTGCCAGCAGCTTAGTCGGGGCTAGCGGGGATAACACCGGGGAGCTGTTTTTT	CASSLVGASGDNTGELFF
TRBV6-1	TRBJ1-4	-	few	TGTGCCAGCAGTCCCCCGGGGGGCGGGTTTGAACTGTTTTTT	CASSPPGGGFELFF
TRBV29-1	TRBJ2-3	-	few	TGCAGCGCCGACGGGGCAGCTAGCACAGATACGCAGTATTTT	CSADGAASTDTQYF
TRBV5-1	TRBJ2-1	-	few	TGCGCCAGCAGCCCCAAAACCAGGGACGATGAGCAGTTCTTC	CASSPKTRDDEQFF
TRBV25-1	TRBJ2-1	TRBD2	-	TGTGCCAGCGTAGGCGGAACTAGCGGCTACAATGAGCAGTTCTTC	CASVGGTSGYNEQFF
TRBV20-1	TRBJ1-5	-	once	TGCAGTGCTCCTAGCCCGGAAGGGTCCCAGCATTTT	CSAPSPEGSQHF
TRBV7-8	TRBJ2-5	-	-	TGTGCCAGCAGCCCACCAACTAGTGTCGAGACCCAGTACTTC	CASSPPTSVETQYF
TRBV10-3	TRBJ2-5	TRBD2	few	TGTGCCATCAGTGGACTAGCGGAAGAGACCCAGTACTTC	CAISGLAEETQYF
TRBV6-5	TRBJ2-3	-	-	TGTGCCAGCAGTTATCTCGGATACACAGATTCGCAGTATTTT	CASSYLGYTDSQYF
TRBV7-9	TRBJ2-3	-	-	TGTGCCAGCAGCTTAGGGGACAGGCGGGGGACCACAGATACGCAGTATTTT	CASSLGDRRGTTDTQYF
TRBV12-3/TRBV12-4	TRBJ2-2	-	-	TGTGCCAGCACCCCGAGCGCGGTGAACACCGGGGAGCTGTTTTTT	CASTPSAVNTGELFF
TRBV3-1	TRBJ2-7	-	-	TGTGCCAGCAGCCAAGGGGAGGACAAGTACGAGCAGTACTTC	CASSQGEDKYEQYF
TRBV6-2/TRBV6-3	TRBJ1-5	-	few	TGTGCCAGCAGTTACCTCGGGACGGTGAATCAGCCCCAGCATTTT	CASSYLGTVNQPQHF
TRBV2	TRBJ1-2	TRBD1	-	TGTGCCAGCAGTGATGTAGGGACAGCTAACTATGGCTACACCTTC	CASSDVGTANYGYTF
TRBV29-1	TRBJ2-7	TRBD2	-	TGCAGCGTTGAATTGGCTAGCGGGGCCTACGAGCAGTACTTC	CSVELASGAYEQYF
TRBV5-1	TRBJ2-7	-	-	TGCGCCAGCAGCTTGGGGGGCCTGACAGCCCTCTACGAGCAGTACTTC	CASSLGGLTALYEQYF
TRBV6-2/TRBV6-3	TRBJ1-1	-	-	TGTGCCAGCACCGAGGGTTGGACTGAAGCTTTCTTT	CASTEGWTEAFF
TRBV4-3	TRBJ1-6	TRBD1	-	TGCGCCAGCAGCCAAGATCTGACAGGGGAGTCCTATAATTCACCCCTCCACTTT	CASSQDLTGESYNSPLHF
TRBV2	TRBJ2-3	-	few	TGTGCCAGCATGAGGATAGCAGATACGCAGTATTTT	CASMRIADTQYF
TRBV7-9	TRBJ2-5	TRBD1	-	TGTGCCAGCAGCTTTTTAAGGACAGGGGGCCAAGAGACCCAGTACTTC	CASSFLRTGGQETQYF
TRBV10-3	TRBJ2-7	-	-	TGTGCCATCAGTGAGTCTGGGGATTTCACCTACGAGCAGTACTTC	CAISESGDFTYEQYF
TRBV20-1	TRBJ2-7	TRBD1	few	TGCAGTGCGCAACAGGGGCTGGGGTCCCACGAGCAGTACTTC	CSAQQGLGSHEQYF
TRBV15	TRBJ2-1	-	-	TGTGCCACCAGCAGAGATAGGGGTTCCAATGAGCAGTTCTTC	CATSRDRGSNEQFF
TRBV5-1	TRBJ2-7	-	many	TGCGCCAGCAGCTTGGCCGGGAACTACGAGCAGTACTTC	CASSLAGNYEQYF
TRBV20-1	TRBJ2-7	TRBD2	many	TGCAGTGCTTACCGACTAGCGGGAGGCTACGAGCAGTACTTC	CSAYRLAGGYEQYF
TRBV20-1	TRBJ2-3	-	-	TGCTGTGCTAGAGGACTGTTGTTAATCTCGAGTGTGGTTGAAGAGGTAACAGATACGCAGTATTTT	CCARGLLLISSVVEEVTDTQYF
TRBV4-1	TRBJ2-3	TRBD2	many	TGCGCCAGCAGCGAAAGGGGACTAGCGGGATTTGCAGATACGCAGTATTTT	CASSERGLAGFADTQYF
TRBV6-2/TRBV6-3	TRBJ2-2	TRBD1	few	TGTGCCAGCAGTTACAAAGGGGGACAGCCCTTCACCGGGGAGCTGTTTTTT	CASSYKGGQPFTGELFF
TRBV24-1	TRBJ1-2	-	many	TGTGCCACCAGTGATTCCCTCTATGGCTACACCTTC	CATSDSLYGYTF
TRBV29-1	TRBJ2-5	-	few	TGCAGCGTTGTTACGGGAGAGGTGGGAGAGACCCAGTACTTC	CSVVTGEVGETQYF
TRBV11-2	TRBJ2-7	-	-	TGTGCCAGCAGCTTAGGGTCAGTAGTCTACGAGCAGTACTTC	CASSLGSVVYEQYF
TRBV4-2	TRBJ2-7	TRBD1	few	TGTGCCAGCAGCCACCCTACAGGGGGTGCCTACGAGCAGTACTTC	CASSHPTGGAYEQYF
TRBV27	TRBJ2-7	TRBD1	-	TGTGCCAGCAGTTTATACAGGGGGCGAGATGAGCAGTACTTC	CASSLYRGRDEQYF
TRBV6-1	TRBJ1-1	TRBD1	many	TGTGCCAGCAGTCGTCCCGGGACAGTAAGGGACACTGAAGCTTTCTTT	CASSRPGTVRDTEAFF
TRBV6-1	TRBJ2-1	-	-	TGTGCCAGCAGCCTTGACACCGCCAATGAGCAGTTCTTC	CASSLDTANEQFF
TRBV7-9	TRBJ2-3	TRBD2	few	TGTGCCAGCAGCCCCCCTGGACTAGCGGGAGAGGGAGATACGCAGTATTTT	CASSPPGLAGEGDTQYF
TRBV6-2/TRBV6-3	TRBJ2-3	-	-	TGTGCCAGCAGAAACTTTTATACGCAGTATTTT	CASRNFYTQYF
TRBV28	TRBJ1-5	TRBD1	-	TGTGCCAGCAGTACCGATCGGACAGGGCGGAAGCCCCAGCATTTT	CASSTDRTGRKPQHF
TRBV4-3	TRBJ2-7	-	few	TGCGCCAGCAGCCAAGCTTTTTTTGGACAGAATGCCTTCTACGAGCAGTACTTC	CASSQAFFGQNAFYEQYF
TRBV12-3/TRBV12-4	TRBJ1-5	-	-	TGTGCCAGCAGTCACATCAGGGTTCAGCCCCAGCATTTT	CASSHIRVQPQHF
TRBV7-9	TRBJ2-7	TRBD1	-	TGTGCCAGCAGCACGGGACAGGGCCACGAGCAGTACTTC	CASSTGQGHEQYF
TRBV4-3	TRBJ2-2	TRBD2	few	TGCGCCAGCAGCCATGGACTAGCGGGGGTCCCGAACACCGGGGAGCTGTTTTTT	CASSHGLAGVPNTGELFF
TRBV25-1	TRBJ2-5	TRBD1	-	TGTGCCAGCAGTGAACAGGGACAGAACCAAGAGACCCAGTACTTC	CASSEQGQNQETQYF